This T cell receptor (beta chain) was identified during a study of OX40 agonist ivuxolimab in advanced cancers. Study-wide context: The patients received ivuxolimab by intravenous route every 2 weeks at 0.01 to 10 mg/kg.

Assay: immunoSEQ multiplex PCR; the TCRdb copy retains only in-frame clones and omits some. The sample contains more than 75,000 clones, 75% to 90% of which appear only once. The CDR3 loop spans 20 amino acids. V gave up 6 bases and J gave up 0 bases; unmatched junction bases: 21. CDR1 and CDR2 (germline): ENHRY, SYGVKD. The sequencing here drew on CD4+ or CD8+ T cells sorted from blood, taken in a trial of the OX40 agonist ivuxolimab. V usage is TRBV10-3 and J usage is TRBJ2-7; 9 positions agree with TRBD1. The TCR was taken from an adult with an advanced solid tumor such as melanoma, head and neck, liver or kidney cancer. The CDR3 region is CAIRLLTGTGYPNSSYEQYV. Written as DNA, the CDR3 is TGTGCCATCAGATTGTTAACCGGGACAGGGTATCCAAATAGCTCCTACGAGCAGTACGTC.